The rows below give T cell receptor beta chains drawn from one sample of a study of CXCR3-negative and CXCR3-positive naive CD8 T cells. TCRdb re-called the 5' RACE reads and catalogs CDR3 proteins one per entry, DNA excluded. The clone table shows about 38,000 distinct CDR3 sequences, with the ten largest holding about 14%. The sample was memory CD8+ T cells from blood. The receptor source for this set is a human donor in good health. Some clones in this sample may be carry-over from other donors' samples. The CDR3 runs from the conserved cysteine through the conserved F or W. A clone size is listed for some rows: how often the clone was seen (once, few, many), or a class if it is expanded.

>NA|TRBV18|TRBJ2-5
CASSPEGLTQETQYF
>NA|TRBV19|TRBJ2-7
CASSMMDEQYF
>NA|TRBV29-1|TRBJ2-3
CSGSTGVGTDTQYF
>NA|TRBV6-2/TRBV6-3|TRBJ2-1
CASSYTLAGVPNEQFF
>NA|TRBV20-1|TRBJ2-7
CSAREDSSYEQYF
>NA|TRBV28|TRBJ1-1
CASSASWESEAFF
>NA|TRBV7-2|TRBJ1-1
CASSLERYTGITEASF
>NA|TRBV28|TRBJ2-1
CASSITSGRAGKISYNEQFF
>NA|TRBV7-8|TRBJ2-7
CASSLWGASYEQYF
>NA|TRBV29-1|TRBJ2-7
CSVESYSGHYEQYF
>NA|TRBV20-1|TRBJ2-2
CSARVEGREQTGELFF
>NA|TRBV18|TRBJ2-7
CASSPSTSGIYEQYF
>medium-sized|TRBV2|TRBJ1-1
CASTGSEREAFF
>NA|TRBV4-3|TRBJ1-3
CASSQAKVSGNTIYF
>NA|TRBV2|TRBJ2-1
CASTLLAGAYNEQFF
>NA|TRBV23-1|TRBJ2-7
CASSPAPSEQYF
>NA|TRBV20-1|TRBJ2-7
CSGHSRGDLDEQYF
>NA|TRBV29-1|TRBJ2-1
CSVEELFGGEGARLAAYNEQFF
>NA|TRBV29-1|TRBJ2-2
CSATGAGGELFF
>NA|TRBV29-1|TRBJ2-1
CSGGAGGNEQFF
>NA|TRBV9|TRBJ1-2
CASSGVRDRGYGYTF
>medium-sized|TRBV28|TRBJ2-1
CASSFGGEGGVYNEQFF